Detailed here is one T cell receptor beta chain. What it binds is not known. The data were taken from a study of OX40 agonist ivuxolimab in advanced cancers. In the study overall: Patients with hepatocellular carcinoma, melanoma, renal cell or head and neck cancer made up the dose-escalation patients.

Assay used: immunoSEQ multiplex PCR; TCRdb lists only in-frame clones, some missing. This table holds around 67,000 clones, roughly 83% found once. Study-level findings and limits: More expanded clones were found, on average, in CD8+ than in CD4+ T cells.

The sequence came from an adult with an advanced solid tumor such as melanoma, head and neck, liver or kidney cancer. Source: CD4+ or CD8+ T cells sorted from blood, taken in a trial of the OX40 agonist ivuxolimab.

Here the CDR3 DNA reads TGTGCCAGCAGTTTAGGGGGGCTCGGAAACACCATATATTTT. This sequence encodes CASSLGGLGNTIYF. J is TRBJ1-3 and V is TRBV28, with D possibly being TRBD1 (6 bases). The ends were cut back, 2 bases at V and 4 bases at J, with 9 bases in the middle. This CDR3 spans 14 amino acids. Germline CDR1 is MDHEN and CDR2 is SYDVKM. The whole variable domain, filled in from reference TRBV28 and TRBJ1-3, reads DVKVTQSSRYLVKRTGEKVFLECVQDMDHENMFWYRQDPGLGLRLIYFSYDVKMKEKGDIPEGYSVSREKKERFSLILESASTNQTSMYLCASSLGGLGNTIYFGEGSWLTVV.